The 27 T cell receptor beta chains below were found in one sample sequenced in a study of patients and donors after allogeneic stem cell transplantation. TCRdb ran MiXCR on the RT-PCR reads and lists one entry per CDR3 protein. The sample includes 70,000 or so distinct CDR3 sequences, roughly 29% of them seen just once. Sequencing was done on a sample of blood, either unsorted or a sorted T cell fraction (not recorded which). Receptors originate from a human donor who was either an allogeneic HSCT recipient or a stem cell or donor lymphocyte infusion donor (not recorded which). It is not recorded whose cells these are; they may come from a transplant donor.

This clonotype was found many times. The genes are TRBV12-3 or TRBV12-4 and TRBJ1-2, with D possibly matching TRBD1 (5 bases). The CDR3 contains 12 residues. V dropped 7 bases and J dropped 6 bases, with 12 bases sitting between them. The chain's CDR3 is CASTLGGNGYTF. CDR3 coding DNA: TGTGCCAGCACCCTCGGGGGGAATGGCTACACCTTC.

V usage is TRBV5-1 and J usage is TRBJ1-1; possible D gene TRBD1, 5 bases. This CDR3 region has 14 residues. V dropped 0 bases and J dropped 5 bases, with 11 bases sitting between them. CDR1 and CDR2 (germline): SGHRS, YFSETQ. Written as DNA, the CDR3 is TGCGCCAGCAGCTTGGCCCCAGGGCTAACTGAAGCTTTCTTT. It codes for CASSLAPGLTEAFF.

The chain employs TRBV9 and TRBJ2-3, with 8 bases fitting TRBD2. Germline CDR1 and CDR2: SGDLS and YYNGEE. This CDR3 comprises 15 residues. V shed 0 bases and J 4 bases; nucleotides not matched to a gene: 4. Written as DNA, the CDR3 is TGTGCCAGCAGCGTAGGTCGGGGGGGCGCAGATACGCAGTATTTT. It yields the protein CASSVGRGGADTQYF.

This clonotype has a handful of counts. The chain links TRBV11-3 to TRBJ1-2, with D unresolved. The V gene's germline CDR1 is SGHNT and CDR2 YENEEA. The V gene lost 1 base and the J gene lost 0 bases, with 9 bases spanning the gap. The CDR3 has 15 residues. CDR3 in amino acids: CASSLGGPANYGYTF. The CDR3 nucleotides are TGTGCCAGCAGCTTAGGAGGTCCAGCTAACTATGGCTACACCTTC.

This clonotype has just a few counts. The genes are TRBV7-9 and TRBJ1-4; D is unresolved. Between the trimmed V and J ends, which lost 5 bases and 8 bases, there was a span of 12 bases. This CDR3 region has 13 residues. Germline V gene lookup returns CDR1 SEHNR and CDR2 FQNEAQ (reference sequence). The CDR3 DNA sequence: TGTGCCAGCAGCGGATGGGTTGGCGAAAAACTGTTTTTT. It translates to CASSGWVGEKLFF.

This chain uses TRBV7-9 with TRBJ1-1, with D perhaps matching TRBD1 (6 bases). The CDR3 length is 17 residues. Germline V gives CDR1 SEHNR, CDR2 FQNEAQ (reference sequence). The V end lost 1 base, the J end lost 3 bases, and 18 bases lay between the germline ends. Here the CDR3 reads CASSLGSWGHKDTEAFF. In DNA form, the CDR3 reads TGTGCCAGCAGCTTAGGGAGTTGGGGGCATAAGGACACTGAAGCTTTCTTT.

This clonotype has only a few counts. This rearrangement joins TRBV12-3 or TRBV12-4 to TRBJ1-6; D gene uncertain. The length of the CDR3 is 16 residues. The V end lost 6 bases, the J end lost 0 bases, and 12 bases lay between the germline ends. The CDR3 nucleotides are TGTGCCAGCAGCCCAGACCCAAGCTCCTATAATTCACCCCTCCACTTT. Translated, it gives CASSPDPSSYNSPLHF.

The chain combines TRBV4-1 with TRBJ1-2; possible D gene TRBD1, 5 bases. The germline V gene has CDR1 MGHRA and CDR2 YSYEKL. Trimming took 1 base from V and 3 from J, leaving 15 bases between them. This CDR3 has 16 residues. The CDR3, as DNA: TGCGCCAGCAGCCAAGGGACATTGAATTTGTACTATGGCTACACCTTC. This translates into CASSQGTLNLYYGYTF.

This clonotype was detected only a few times. V usage is TRBV18 and J usage is TRBJ1-1; D possibly corresponds to TRBD1 (5 bases). The CDR3 is 15 amino acids. V shed 2 bases and J shed 4 bases, with 14 bases lying between them. Germline V gives CDR1 KGHSH, CDR2 LQKENI. DNA of the CDR3: TGTGCCAGCTCACCAACCTGGGGAAGGGGCACTGAAGCTTTCTTT. Translating gives CASSPTWGRGTEAFF.

This clonotype was counted only a few times. The chain is built from TRBV7-6 and TRBJ1-3; 9 bases line up with TRBD1. The V gene end was trimmed by 5 bases and the J gene end by 2 bases; junction bases not matched to a gene: 4. Germline CDR1 and CDR2: SGHVS and FNYEAQ. The CDR3 is 15 amino acids. The CDR3 region is CASSPGQGTGNTIYF. CDR3 nucleotide sequence: TGTGCCAGCAGCCCGGGACAGGGAACTGGAAACACCATATATTTT.

This clonotype was observed a few times. The rearrangement links TRBV7-9 to TRBJ2-6; no firm D call. Germline-derived CDR1 and CDR2 are SEHNR and FQNEAQ (reference sequence). The CDR3 runs to 12 residues. Deletions cut 8 bases from V and 0 bases from J, with 2 bases between. Written as DNA, the CDR3 is TGTGCCAGCGACTCTGGGGCCAACGTCCTGACTTTC. Translating gives CASDSGANVLTF. Together with reference TRBV7-9 and TRBJ2-6, the CDR3 gives the full variable domain: DTGVSQNPRHKITKRGQNVTFRCDPISEHNRLYWYRQTLGQGPEFLTYFQNEAQLEKSRLLSDRFSAERPKGSFSTLEIQRTEQGDSAMYLCASDSGANVLTFGAGSRLTVL.

The chain has TRBV12-3 or TRBV12-4 and TRBJ1-2; 10 bases fit TRBD1. V lost 1 base to trimming and J lost 8 bases; unmatched junction nucleotides: 4. The CDR3 has 14 amino acids. CDR3 amino acids: CASSLGTGGSGYTF. For the CDR3, the DNA is TGTGCCAGCAGTTTAGGGACAGGGGGGAGCGGCTACACCTTC.

CDR3: CASSQGQPTQGVSTEAFF. The CDR3 DNA sequence: TGTGCCAGCAGCCAAGGGCAGCCTACCCAGGGTGTATCCACTGAAGCTTTCTTT. The V call is TRBV14, the J call TRBJ1-1; D possibly corresponds to TRBD1 (5 bases). The germline CDR1 and CDR2 sequences are SGHDN and FVKESK. Trimming removed 1 base from V and 4 bases from J, with 22 bases in between. The CDR3 is 18 residues long.

V and J are TRBV4-1 and TRBJ2-7, with TRBD1 matching 8 bases. V dropped 2 bases and J dropped 6; count of bases not matched to a gene: 3. The CDR3 covers 13 residues. Germline CDR1 MGHRA, CDR2 YSYEKL. The CDR3 region is CASSQLQGGEQYF. DNA of the CDR3: TGCGCCAGCAGCCAATTACAGGGGGGCGAGCAGTACTTC.

CDR3 loop: CASSSRDRDTGELFF. DNA for the CDR3: TGTGCCAGCAGCTCCCGGGACAGGGACACCGGGGAGCTGTTTTTT. The V and J genes are TRBV5-5 and TRBJ2-2, with 9 bases matching TRBD1. This CDR3 is built from 15 residues. V trimming: 3 bases; J trimming: 3 bases; junction bases outside the gene matches: 3. Germline loops: CDR1 SGHKS, CDR2 YYEKEE (reference sequence).

Concerning this clonotype itself: The final CDR3 position lacks the conserved phenylalanine or tryptophan, pointing to a likely read error. The chain has TRBV7-8 and TRBJ1-3; D remains ambiguous. With 2 bases removed from V and 2 bases from J, the gap between germline ends came to 7 bases. Germline-derived CDR1 and CDR2 are SGHVS and FQNEAQ. The CDR3 sequence is 14 residues long. The CDR3 spells CASSLNPAGNTIYS. CDR3 nucleotides: TGTGCCAGCAGCTTAAACCCAGCTGGAAACACCATATATTCT.

This clonotype was seen a few times. V is TRBV24-1 and J is TRBJ1-2; D unclear. Trimming removed 5 bases from V and 1 base from J, with 7 bases in between. CDR1 is KGHDR and CDR2 is SFDVKD in the germline V gene. The CDR3 is 13 amino acids. The DNA for the CDR3 is TGTGCCACCAGTGCAAACGATAACTATGGCTACACCTTC. Translated, it gives CATSANDNYGYTF.

The chain combines TRBV5-1 with TRBJ2-5, with D possibly being TRBD2 (6 bases). Trimming shortened V by 5 bases and J by 3 bases, and 11 bases separated the two germline ends. The CDR3 extends over 13 amino acids. Germline-derived CDR1 and CDR2 are SGHRS and YFSETQ. The CDR3 protein is CASRGGTEETQYF. CDR3 sequence (DNA): TGCGCCAGCAGGGGGGGAACAGAAGAGACCCAGTACTTC.

V is TRBV5-1 and J is TRBJ1-5; 7 bases are a match to TRBD1. This CDR3 is built from 14 residues. Losses at the gene ends were 0 bases for V and 6 bases for J; bases not matched to a gene: 3. CDR1 is SGHRS and CDR2 is YFSETQ in the germline V gene. The CDR3 DNA follows: TGCGCCAGCAGCTTGGAGCCAGGGGGTCAGCCCCAGCATTTT. It encodes CASSLEPGGQPQHF.

The rearrangement joins TRBV18 to TRBJ1-4, with D possibly being TRBD1 (5 bases). CDR3 size: 15 residues. Per germline, CDR1 KGHSH and CDR2 LQKENI. The V gene lost 1 base and the J gene lost 7 bases, with 13 bases spanning the gap. In nucleotides, the CDR3 is TGTGCCAGCTCACCACAGGGTCCTGGGGGTGAAAAACTGTTTTTT. Translating gives CASSPQGPGGEKLFF.

The chain joins TRBV12-3 or TRBV12-4 to TRBJ1-1, with D perhaps TRBD1 (5 bases). Trimming took off 7 bases at V and 4 bases at J, with 16 bases between the two ends. The CDR3 spans 14 residues. CDR3 protein: CASILSLGGTEAFF. Here the CDR3 DNA reads TGTGCCAGCATACTCAGTCTTGGGGGCACTGAAGCTTTCTTT.

This clonotype occurred a few times. The chain uses TRBV3-1 and TRBJ1-4; D gene unclear. Trimming left V 3 bases short and J 14 bases short, with 13 bases between. Germline V CDR1 and CDR2: LGHDT, YNNKEL (reference sequence). The CDR3 loop spans 12 amino acids. The CDR3 DNA is TGTGCCAGCAGCCAGGGAGGTGGACGCCTGTTTTTT. It codes for CASSQGGGRLFF.

The V and J genes are TRBV4-3 and TRBJ2-3; the D gene is possibly TRBD1 (7 bases). The germline CDR1 and CDR2 sequences are LGHNA and YSLEER. The ends were cut back, 3 bases at V and 3 bases at J, with 16 bases in the middle. The CDR3 contains 16 residues. DNA for the CDR3: TGCGCCAGCAGCCAGGACTACAGGGGACTTACAGATACGCAGTATTTT. This codes for CASSQDYRGLTDTQYF.

This clonotype has only a few counts. The chain couples TRBV4-1 to TRBJ1-5, with D uncertain. CDR1 and CDR2 (germline): MGHRA, YSYEKL. Trimming left V 0 bases short and J 3 bases short, with 12 bases between. The CDR3 is 16 amino acids. CDR3 loop: CASSQEPGFYNQPQHF. CDR3 DNA sequence: TGCGCCAGCAGCCAAGAGCCGGGGTTCTACAATCAGCCCCAGCATTTT.

The chain has TRBV12-3 or TRBV12-4 and TRBJ1-1; D might be TRBD1 (6 bases). Trimming shortened V by 5 bases and J by 3 bases, and 13 bases separated the two germline ends. The CDR3 has 14 residues. CDR3 loop: CASSVYRADTEAFF. The DNA of the CDR3 is TGTGCCAGCAGTGTATACAGGGCAGACACTGAAGCTTTCTTT.

The table lists this clonotype with a few counts. The chain links TRBV29-1 to TRBJ1-2, with D hard to call. The CDR3 is made up of 12 amino acids. V was cut by 0 bases and J by 7 bases, with 9 bases left in between. Germline V gives CDR1 SQVTM, CDR2 ANQGSEA. The CDR3 here is CSVEEGGLGYTF. The CDR3 coding sequence is TGCAGCGTTGAAGAGGGCGGGCTTGGCTACACCTTC.

V gene TRBV15 combines with J gene TRBJ1-1; D gene ambiguous. This CDR3 spans 17 amino acids. Trimming pared 0 bases from V and 4 bases from J, leaving 18 bases between. Germline V gene sequence: CDR1 LNHNV, CDR2 YYDKDF (reference sequence). The CDR3, as DNA: TGTGCCACCAGCAGAGATAGGTCGGGGAGCGTGAGCACTGAAGCTTTCTTT. Translation gives CATSRDRSGSVSTEAFF.